These 5 T cell receptor beta chains were all obtained from the same sample, sequenced in a study of cytotoxic CD8 clonotypes in ibrutinib-treated CLL. Method: immunoSEQ multiplex PCR; TCRdb's copy keeps in-frame clones and lacks some. The table shows 97,000 or so clones, with 60% to 80% occurring only once. Specimen: PBMCs, collected after 12 months of ibrutinib treatment. The receptors were gathered from a human donor with chronic lymphocytic leukemia.

The chain employs TRBV19 and TRBJ1-4, with 7 bases that match TRBD1. V gave up 5 bases and J gave up 7 bases; unmatched junction bases: 10. This CDR3 comprises 15 residues. Germline loops: CDR1 LNHDA, CDR2 SQIVND (reference sequence). Written as DNA, the CDR3 is TGTGCCAGTAGTCCAAAAAGGGGGCTGAGTGAAAAACTGTTTTTT. As protein: CASSPKRGLSEKLFF. Full variable domain (missing parts from reference TRBV19 and TRBJ1-4): DGGITQSPKYLFRKEGQNVTLSCEQNLNHDAMYWYRQDPGQGLRLIYYSQIVNDFQKGDIAEGYSVSREKKESFPLTVTSAQKNPTAFYLCASSPKRGLSEKLFFGSGTQLSVL.

The chain couples TRBV6-1 to TRBJ1-5; D unclear. Trimming took 7 bases from V and 0 from J, leaving 10 bases between them. This CDR3 comprises 14 residues. Per germline, CDR1 MNHNS and CDR2 SASEGT. The CDR3 here is CASTLMDSNQPQHF. The CDR3 region has the DNA TGTGCCAGCACCCTGATGGATAGCAATCAGCCCCAGCATTTT.

CDR3 amino acids: CASSEDRGFTDTQYF. In DNA, the CDR3 is TGTGCCAGCAGTGAGGACAGGGGCTTCACAGATACGCAGTATTTT. The V and J genes are TRBV25-1 and TRBJ2-3; 9 bases line up with TRBD1. Unmatched junction bases numbered 3, after V lost 3 bases and J lost 2 bases. In germline, CDR1 is MGHDK, CDR2 SYGVNS. The CDR3 consists of 15 residues.

The chain is built from TRBV19 and TRBJ2-1, with TRBD2 matching 7 bases. V shed 3 bases and J 5 bases; nucleotides not matched to a gene: 10. This CDR3 has 16 residues. CDR1 and CDR2 from the germline V gene are LNHDA and SQIVND (reference sequence). The CDR3 reads CASSIPGARGNNEQFF. DNA for the CDR3: TGTGCCAGTAGTATCCCCGGTGCGCGGGGGAACAATGAGCAGTTCTTC.

This clone was observed a single time. This chain links TRBV6-1 with TRBJ2-2; no clear D gene. V gave up 4 bases and J gave up 8 bases, with 8 bases separating them. Germline CDR1 reads MNHNS; CDR2 reads SASEGT. CDR3 size: 12 residues. DNA of the CDR3: TGTGCCAGCAGTGCCGGGCGGGGGGAGCTGTTTTTT. Protein product: CASSAGRGELFF.